This TCR beta chain was captured in a study of T cell responses to AZD1222 COVID-19 vaccine. The CDR3 runs to 11 residues. Germline V gene data show CDR1 as SQVTM and CDR2 as ANQGSEA. V was pared by 2 bases and J by 3 bases, with 4 bases between. Measured with immunoSEQ multiplex PCR; TCRdb has only the in-frame clones, and not every one. The table shows around 140,000 clones, with 91% occurring only once. This specimen consisted of peripheral blood, obtained on day 0 of AZD1222 vaccination. The rearrangement joins TRBV29-1 to TRBJ1-1; no clear D. The source of this sequence is an adult in good health. CDR3 protein: CSVELDTEAFF. The CDR3 bases are TGCAGCGTTGAATTAGACACTGAAGCTTTCTTT.